A single T cell receptor beta chain is shown here with its context. This CDR3 is built from 13 residues. These data are taken from a study of human thymus T cells. TCRdb's copy holds only in-frame clones and misses some; the assay was immunoSEQ multiplex PCR. The repertoire holds roughly 120,000 clones, just under 95% seen once, with roughly 0.024% in the top ten. Obtained as resections during corrective heart surgery, the thymus tissue was then studied. V usage is TRBV21-1 and J usage is TRBJ1-2. TRBV21-1 is assigned pseudogene status. The origin of this receptor is a boy in the first two years of life with a congenital heart defect but otherwise immunologically healthy. The specimen was thymus tissue. The CDR3 nucleotides are TGTGCCAGCAGCAAAATGAGGACGAACGGCTACACCTTC. Translation: CASSKMRTNGYTF.